Shown below are 29 T cell receptor beta chains from a single sample sequenced in a study of human T cells and chemical hapten exposure. TCRdb re-analysed the 5' RACE reads in MiXCR, keeping a single row per CDR3 protein. The data show 110,000 to 150,000 distinct CDR3 sequences, roughly 4% seen once. Extraction yielded total RNA from whole blood (unfractionated). The receptor source for this set is a female donor in good health.

Ten or more counts support this clonotype. The gene calls are TRBV29-1 and TRBJ1-1; D might be TRBD1 (5 bases). This CDR3 contains 14 residues. The germline V and J ends were trimmed by 7 bases and 2 bases, with 17 bases remaining between them. Germline V CDR1 and CDR2: SQVTM, ANQGSEA. CDR3 DNA: TGCAGCGCCAGACCCCAGGGTTTTAACACTGAAGCTTTCTTT. Its translation: CSARPQGFNTEAFF.

This clonotype was found many times. The V and J genes are TRBV5-5 and TRBJ1-2; no firm D call. The germline CDR1 and CDR2 sequences are SGHKS and YYEKEE (reference sequence). The CDR3 contains 17 residues. Trimming took off 5 bases at V and 4 bases at J, with 24 bases between the two ends. CDR3 sequence reads: CASSLSSFPTLGYGYTF. In DNA form, the CDR3 reads TGTGCCAGCAGTTTGAGCTCTTTCCCCACCCTCGGCTATGGCTACACCTTC.

As to this clonotype: A clone one base away is much larger, so this may be a read error. This is likely a read error, given that the CDR3 carries no conserved phenylalanine or tryptophan at its end. The limits of the CDR3 on the DNA are not certain, so only TCRdb's listed CDR3 is given. The rearrangement joins TRBV7-2 to TRBJ2-7; the DNA was not compared with TRBD1, the D call given in the table. The germline V gene encodes CDR1 SGHTA and CDR2 FQGNSA. The CDR3 totals 15 residues, both ends included. The CDR3 protein is CASSAPTGITYEQNL.

There are many counts of this clonotype. The chain recombines TRBV9 with TRBJ2-5, with 8 bases matching TRBD2. Germline trimming cut 1 base from V and 1 base from J; bases unmatched to any gene: 6. The CDR3 runs 16 residues. CDR1 and CDR2 (germline): SGDLS, YYNGEE. CDR3 nucleotide sequence: TGTGCCAGCAGCGTAACGGGCGGGGGGCCCCAAGAGACCCAGTACTTC. Its translation: CASSVTGGGPQETQYF. The full variable domain, in which reference TRBV9 and TRBJ2-5 provide the parts outside the CDR3, is DSGVTQTPKHLITATGQRVTLRCSPRSGDLSVYWYQQSLDQGLQFLIQYYNGEERAKGNILERFSAQQFPDLHSELNLSSLELGDSALYFCASSVTGGGPQETQYFGPGTRLLVL.

This clonotype was counted at least ten times. J is TRBJ1-4 and V is TRBV7-9; TRBD1 agrees at 7 bases. Germline lookup yields CDR1 SEHNR and CDR2 FQNEAQ (reference sequence). V shed 4 bases and J 4 bases; nucleotides not matched to a gene: 6. The CDR3 spans 15 residues. CDR3 in DNA: TGTGCCAGCAGCTCCCCGGGACAGCTTAATGAAAAACTGTTTTTT. It is translated as CASSSPGQLNEKLFF.

This clonotype occurred a few times. V and J are TRBV5-5 and TRBJ2-1; 7 bases align to TRBD1. The CDR3 is made up of 13 amino acids. Germline lookup yields CDR1 SGHKS and CDR2 YYEKEE (reference sequence). V dropped 3 bases and J dropped 9; count of bases not matched to a gene: 6. For the CDR3, the DNA is TGTGCCAGCAGCTCGACAGGGTACGCTGAGCAGTTCTTC. Translated: CASSSTGYAEQFF.

This clonotype has at least ten counts. Here the CDR3 reads CAISNSGANVLTF. The DNA of the CDR3 is TGTGCCATCAGTAACTCTGGGGCCAACGTCCTGACTTTC. The chain couples TRBV10-3 to TRBJ2-6, with D unclear. The CDR3 loop spans 13 amino acids. Germline V lookup: CDR1 ENHRY, CDR2 SYGVKD. V lost 5 bases and J 0 bases, leaving 2 bases between the germline ends.

The J gene is TRBJ2-1, the V gene TRBV9, with D tentatively TRBD2 (6 bases). V was shortened by 0 bases and J by 6 bases, with 16 bases between the two germline ends. Looked up from germline, CDR1 is SGDLS and CDR2 is YYNGEE. CDR3 length equals 16 residues. The CDR3 bases are TGTGCCAGCAGCGTAGAATCCGGGGGACGTCCCAATGAGCAGTTCTTC. This encodes CASSVESGGRPNEQFF.

The sample holds many counts of this clonotype. The chain has TRBV10-3 and TRBJ2-7; 9 bases are shared with TRBD1. The CDR3 runs to 15 residues. CDR1 is ENHRY and CDR2 is SYGVKD in the germline V gene. With 10 bases clipped from V and 2 bases from J, the junction kept 12 bases outside the gene matches. The CDR3 DNA sequence: TGTGCCACCCGAGGACAGGGGCCGAACCCCTACGAGCAGTACTTC. Protein sequence: CATRGQGPNPYEQYF.

The chain joins TRBV9 to TRBJ2-7; 11 bases align to TRBD2. This CDR3 is 15 amino acids long. The J segment lost 6 bases and the V segment lost 9 bases, leaving 14 bases of the junction unmatched. In germline, CDR1 is SGDLS, CDR2 YYNGEE. CDR3 protein: CATERGLADPPEQYF. Written as DNA, the CDR3 is TGTGCCACCGAGAGGGGACTAGCGGACCCTCCCGAGCAGTACTTC.

This clonotype was seen at least ten times. This chain connects TRBV15 to TRBJ1-6, with 7 bases that match TRBD1. Germline V gene data show CDR1 as LNHNV and CDR2 as YYDKDF (reference sequence). The CDR3 loop spans 18 amino acids. J was trimmed by 7 bases and V by 0 bases; bases with no gene match: 12. CDR3 region: CATSRDRSAQGRNSPLHF. Here the CDR3 DNA reads TGTGCCACCAGCAGAGATCGGTCTGCACAGGGGCGAAATTCACCCCTCCACTTT.

This clonotype was seen repeatedly, ten times or more. This chain connects TRBV2 to TRBJ1-1, with TRBD1 matching 8 bases. CDR3 length equals 15 residues. V lost 7 bases and J lost 4; bases outside the gene matches: 11. Germline V gene lookup returns CDR1 SNHLY and CDR2 FYNNEI. DNA for the CDR3: TGTGCCAGCAAGGATGGGGCAGGGGGCGGCACTGAAGCTTTCTTT. The encoded protein is CASKDGAGGGTEAFF. The variable domain in full, with the rest retrieved from reference TRBV2 and TRBJ1-1, is EPEVTQTPSHQVTQMGQEVILRCVPISNHLYFYWYRQILGQKVEFLVSFYNNEISEKSEIFDDQFSVERPDGSNFTLKIRSTKLEDSAMYFCASKDGAGGGTEAFFGQGTRLTVV.

This clonotype was recorded many times. The J gene is TRBJ2-5, the V gene TRBV7-3; 9 nucleotides agree with TRBD1. J lost 5 bases, V lost 5 bases, and 9 bases had no gene match. Germline V gene data show CDR1 as SGHTA and CDR2 as FQGTGA. This CDR3 contains 15 residues. The CDR3 sequence is CASSKGTGYGETQYF. The CDR3 nucleotides are TGTGCCAGCAGCAAAGGGACAGGGTATGGTGAGACCCAGTACTTC.

This clonotype occurred many times. The chain couples TRBV4-2 to TRBJ1-1, with TRBD1 matching 9 bases. The V segment lost 0 bases and the J segment 7 bases; nucleotides outside the gene matches: 9. CDR3 length: 16 amino acids. The V gene's germline CDR1 is LGHNA and CDR2 YNFKEQ. DNA for the CDR3: TGTGCCAGCAGCCAAGAAAACCCGGGACAGGGATTTGAAGCTTTCTTT. It specifies CASSQENPGQGFEAFF.

There are a few counts of this clonotype. The CDR3 bases are TGTGCCAGCAGCCAGCCGGCGCAGGCTACCTACGAGCAGTACTTC. It is translated as CASSQPAQATYEQYF. V gene TRBV28 combines with J gene TRBJ2-7; D is unclear. V lost 6 bases and J lost 2, with 17 bases in between. This CDR3 is built from 15 residues. Germline V lookup: CDR1 MDHEN, CDR2 SYDVKM. The whole variable domain, remainder taken from reference TRBV28 and TRBJ2-7, is DVKVTQSSRYLVKRTGEKVFLECVQDMDHENMFWYRQDPGLGLRLIYFSYDVKMKEKGDIPEGYSVSREKKERFSLILESASTNQTSMYLCASSQPAQATYEQYFGPGTRLTVT.

This clonotype was recorded a few times. The gene calls are TRBV29-1 and TRBJ2-3, with a possible D match to TRBD1 (5 bases). The V and J ends lost 5 bases and 3 bases respectively, with 12 bases between them. This CDR3 is 13 amino acids long. Germline CDR1 reads SQVTM; CDR2 reads ANQGSEA. The DNA of the CDR3 is TGCAGCGTTAGGGGCCGGGCGACAGATACGCAGTATTTT. Its protein is CSVRGRATDTQYF.

This clonotype was counted many times. The gene calls are TRBV18 and TRBJ2-1; 8 bases align to TRBD1. The length of the CDR3 is 15 residues. The V segment lost 0 bases and the J segment 8 bases; nucleotides outside the gene matches: 6. Germline CDR1 is KGHSH and CDR2 is LQKENI. Here the CDR3 reads CASSPPFTGGDEQFF. CDR3 in DNA: TGTGCCAGCTCACCACCGTTCACAGGGGGTGATGAGCAGTTCTTC.

About this clonotype itself: This may come from a read error, since a much larger clone is one base off. This chain uses TRBV19 with TRBJ2-7, with TRBD1 identical over 11 bases. Germline V gene data show CDR1 as LNHDA and CDR2 as SQIVND (reference sequence). V was clipped by 6 bases and J by 1 base; unmatched bases: 5. This CDR3 has 15 amino acids. Here the CDR3 reads CASSADRGRSYEQYF. CDR3 nucleotide sequence: TGTGCCAGTAGCGCGGACAGGGGGCGTTCCTACGAGCAGTACTTC.

V usage is TRBV20-1 and J usage is TRBJ1-4; tentative D call: TRBD1 (6 bases). CDR1 is DFQATT and CDR2 is SNEGSKA in the germline V gene (reference sequence). The CDR3 consists of 17 residues. The V end was cut by 6 bases, the J end by 8 bases, with 28 bases between. The CDR3 loop reads CSAIPISRDIHEEKLFF. The CDR3 DNA is TGCAGTGCCATACCTATATCGAGGGACATCCATGAGGAAAAACTGTTTTTT.

This clonotype was counted at least ten times. The chain couples TRBV2 to TRBJ2-5, with 8 bases that match TRBD1. Trimming removed 7 bases from V and 3 bases from J; junction bases left unmatched: 7. The CDR3 is 14 residues long. The V gene's germline CDR1 is SNHLY and CDR2 FYNNEI. The CDR3 DNA follows: TGTGCCAGCATAAGCCTGACAGGGGAAGAGACCCAGTACTTC. Protein product: CASISLTGEETQYF.

This clonotype was counted many times. The chain is built from TRBV11-2 and TRBJ2-2, with D possibly TRBD2 on 6 matching bases. The CDR3 extends over 18 amino acids. From germline, CDR1 is SGHAT and CDR2 FQNNGV. The V gene lost 0 bases and the J gene lost 2 bases, with 16 bases spanning the gap. The CDR3: CASSLDLRRVPNTGELFF. The CDR3 DNA sequence: TGTGCCAGCAGCTTAGATCTTCGGAGGGTTCCTAACACCGGGGAGCTGTTTTTT.

The chain links TRBV5-1 to TRBJ2-2, with D possibly TRBD1 on 5 matching bases. V lost 6 bases to trimming and J lost 1 base, with 10 bases between them. The CDR3 has 14 amino acids. Germline V lookup: CDR1 SGHRS, CDR2 YFSETQ. This CDR3 reads CASTRQLNTGELFF. The CDR3 DNA reads as TGCGCCAGCACCCGACAGCTGAACACCGGGGAGCTGTTTTTT. The full variable domain, completed using reference TRBV5-1 and TRBJ2-2, is KAGVTQTPRYLIKTRGQQVTLSCSPISGHRSVSWYQQTPGQGLQFLFEYFSETQRNKGNFPGRFSGRQFSNSRSEMNVSTLELGDSALYLCASTRQLNTGELFFGEGSRLTVL.

Of note for this clonotype: Possible read error: a much larger clone is one base away. J is TRBJ2-7 and V is TRBV12-3 or TRBV12-4, with D possibly matching TRBD2 (5 bases). The length of the CDR3 is 14 residues. CDR3 loop: CGSSSTDGTYEQYF. In nucleotides, the CDR3 is TGTGGCAGCAGTTCGACGGACGGGACCTACGAGCAGTACTTC.

This clonotype was seen many times. The chain has TRBV12-5 and TRBJ1-1; no clear D gene. CDR3 length: 13 amino acids. The germline V gene has CDR1 LGHNT and CDR2 FRNRAP. Trimming stripped 9 bases from V and 3 bases from J, with 14 bases between. CDR3 nucleotides: TGTGCTAGCTCCCCCCCCGGGGACACTGAAGCTTTCTTT. Residues: CASSPPGDTEAFF.

This clonotype was seen more than once but under ten times. The chain links TRBV5-1 to TRBJ2-5; D is possibly TRBD1 (8 bases). Germline V gives CDR1 SGHRS, CDR2 YFSETQ. With 3 bases removed from V and 2 bases from J, the gap between germline ends came to 26 bases. CDR3 length: 19 residues. The CDR3 protein is CASSSGQGGVLRGQETQYF. CDR3 in DNA: TGCGCCAGCAGCTCAGGACAGGGAGGGGTGCTGCGGGGACAAGAGACCCAGTACTTC. Looking up the rest from reference TRBV5-1 and TRBJ2-5 gives the full variable domain: KAGVTQTPRYLIKTRGQQVTLSCSPISGHRSVSWYQQTPGQGLQFLFEYFSETQRNKGNFPGRFSGRQFSNSRSEMNVSTLELGDSALYLCASSSGQGGVLRGQETQYFGPGTRLLVL.

This clonotype was counted ten times or more. This chain uses TRBV24-1 with TRBJ1-2; no definite D call. The V and J ends lost 4 bases and 5 bases respectively, with 10 bases between them. Per germline, CDR1 KGHDR and CDR2 SFDVKD. This CDR3 is 13 amino acids long. This CDR3 is CATSEFASYGYTF. DNA for the CDR3: TGTGCCACCAGTGAATTTGCAAGTTATGGCTACACCTTC.

This clonotype was seen only a few times. CDR3 in amino acids: CASRRWGDSYNEQFF. CDR3 in DNA: TGTGCCAGCAGGAGGTGGGGGGACTCCTACAATGAGCAGTTCTTC. The chain combines TRBV2 with TRBJ2-1; D possibly corresponds to TRBD2 (6 bases). From germline, CDR1 is SNHLY and CDR2 FYNNEI. This CDR3 spans 15 amino acids. Trimming left V 6 bases short and J 0 bases short, with 12 bases between.

Many counts were recorded for this clonotype. V and J are TRBV7-9 and TRBJ2-7, with D unresolved. V lost 7 bases, J lost 0 bases, and 10 bases lay in between. From germline, CDR1 is SEHNR and CDR2 FQNEAQ (reference sequence). This CDR3 has 13 amino acids. CDR3 residues: CASNPGSSYEQYF. For the CDR3, the DNA is TGTGCCAGCAACCCCGGCAGCTCCTACGAGCAGTACTTC.

This clonotype occurred many times. The genes are TRBV6-2 or TRBV6-3 and TRBJ1-1, with 7 positions matching TRBD1. The trim removed 5 bases at V and 10 bases at J, leaving 4 bases unmatched. Germline CDR1 MNHEY, CDR2 SVGEGT. The CDR3 covers 11 residues. The DNA of the CDR3 is TGTGCCAGCAGTCGGAACAGGGGAGCTTTCTTT. It codes for CASSRNRGAFF.